This T cell receptor beta chain was sequenced for a study of T and B cells in COVID-19 patients. In the study overall: Peripheral blood came from COVID-19 patients with active infection or after recovery. Critical illness requiring mechanical ventilation or extracorporeal membrane oxygenation affected about 65% of the 20 active-infection patients. Comorbidities linked to unfavorable COVID-19 outcome were present in about 90% of the 20 active-infection patients.

The sample holds a few counts of this clonotype. Trimming pared 2 bases from V and 9 bases from J, leaving 8 bases between. Looked up from germline, CDR1 is MNHEY and CDR2 is SVGEGT. The CDR3 is made up of 13 amino acids. TRB rearrangements were amplified by multiplex PCR with BIOMED2 TRB-A/B primers. TCRdb re-called the multiplex PCR reads through MiXCR, storing one row per CDR3 protein. The profile shows more than 20,000 distinct CDR3 sequences, approximately 29% of them singletons. TRB was amplified from approximately 250-480 ng of blood genomic DNA. This TCR was sampled from a human donor who had recovered from COVID-19. The genes are TRBV6-2 or TRBV6-3 and TRBJ1-6, with unresolved D. Sequencing was performed on blood. The chain's CDR3 is CASSYGGLSPLHF. Written as DNA, the CDR3 is TGTGCCAGCAGTTACGGAGGGCTTTCACCCCTCCACTTT.